This TCR beta chain was obtained from a study of blood T cell repertoires in COVID-19 (dated by TCRdb to 2018 to 2021). About the study as a whole: Collaborator samples came from the United States, Italy and Spain and covered acute and convalescent phases of COVID-19. The material from the prospective study consisted of cDNA or gDNA derived from T cells, B-cell-depleted T cells, or PBMCs. Deeply sampled blood TCRbeta repertoires from subjects exposed to, actively infected with, or recovered from COVID-19 were included in the dataset. The repertoires were released in a freely available public database meant as a resource for research on the immune response to SARS-CoV-2. The samples were drawn from the first 160 participants of the ongoing ImmuneRACE study and from 1,254 subjects provided by 6 global collaborators. A de-identified subject ID, COVID-19 status, age in years and sex were almost always included in the sample metadata. Where available, HLA class I and class II types were obtained from metadata supplied by the sample provider rather than from assay-based typing.

Broad study findings and their caveats: The amount of clinical and demographic metadata varied by source and participant and was provided uncurated.

The collaborating institutions used their own protocols to collect whole blood in K2EDTA tubes. For TCRbeta analysis, collaborator samples were shipped as frozen whole blood, as isolated PBMCs, or as DNA extracted from either sample type. TCRbeta CDR3 regions were amplified from genomic DNA using the immunoSEQ Assay, a bias-controlled multiplex PCR. From the authors' description of their analysis: Within the assay, amplification of reference gene primers was used to estimate how many nucleated cells each sample contained. To quantify the absolute abundance of each unique TCRbeta CDR3 rearrangement, sequence reads were collapsed and filtered. For each sample, productive Simpson clonality was calculated by taking the square root of Simpson's diversity index across productive rearrangements. TCRdb's version of the immuneACCESS table is confined to in-frame rearrangements and falls short of the full clone set. An unresolved V gene accounts for under half of the shortfall where checked; the remainder is of unknown origin. From that table come the V and J calls and clone size; the DNA was used to work out D and trimming. The sample yields about 33,000 clones; 65% to 90% were counted once. Roughly 13% of the sample is held by the ten biggest clonotypes.

V is trimmed back by 1 base and J by 5 bases, and the junction contains 4 bases that no gene match accounts for. Based on the germline V gene (reference sequence), the CDR1 and CDR2 sequences are SEHNR and FQNEAQ. The CDR3 starts with the cysteine, ends with the phenylalanine, and has 15 residues. Left in the record is the CDR3 DNA by itself, 45 bases read in frame from the first base. Points on this clone: Its antigen remains unidentified. Within one base of it there is no much larger clone, and no base qualities were kept.

The rearranged chain carries TRBV7-9 and TRBJ2-1, with TRBD2 matching 8 junction bases. Sequencing was carried out using peripheral blood. The TCR sequence derives from a human donor in a cohort sampled during active COVID-19. The DNA sequence is TGTGCCAGCAGCTTAGTAAGCGGGGGCGACAATGAGCAGTTCTTC. Its translation is CASSLVSGGDNEQFF.